This T cell receptor beta chain derives from a study of beta chain features in type 1 diabetes. Whole-study findings and limits: Type 1 diabetes patients had moderately but significantly shorter TCRB CDR3s in all four CD4+ subsets. High-TCR-expressing cells could be over-represented by cDNA sequencing. Patients' naive, central memory and Treg TCRB repertoires seemed closer to one another than those of healthy donors.

Investigators reverse transcribed all isolated RNA, so they sequenced expressed TCRB transcripts. The repertoire was sequenced with immunoSEQ multiplex PCR; TCRdb's copy has only in-frame clones and lacks some. The sample lists about 740,000 clones; around an eighth were seen once. The CDR3 sequence is 15 residues long. Germline assignment: CDR1 MRHNA and CDR2 SNTAGT. The trim removed 4 bases at V and 8 bases at J, leaving 9 bases unmatched. Turning to this clone: Antigen unknown.

The chain carries TRBV6-4 and TRBJ2-1; 9 nucleotides match TRBD2. The origin of this receptor is a man aged 18 to 29 with type 1 diabetes. What was sequenced was naive CD4+ T cells from blood. CDR3 sequence: CASSAERGAPHEQFF. The CDR3, as DNA: TGTGCCAGCAGTGCGGAGCGGGGGGCCCCTCATGAGCAGTTCTTC.